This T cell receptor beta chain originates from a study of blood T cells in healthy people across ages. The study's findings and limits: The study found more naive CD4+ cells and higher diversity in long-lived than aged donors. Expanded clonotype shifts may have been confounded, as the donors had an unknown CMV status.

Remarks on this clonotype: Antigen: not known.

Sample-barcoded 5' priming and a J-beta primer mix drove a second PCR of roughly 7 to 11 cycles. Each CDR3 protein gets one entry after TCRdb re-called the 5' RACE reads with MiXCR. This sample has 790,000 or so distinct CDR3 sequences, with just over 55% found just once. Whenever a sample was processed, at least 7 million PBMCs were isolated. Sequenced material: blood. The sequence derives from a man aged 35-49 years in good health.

In DNA, the CDR3 is TGTGCCAGCAGTTCGGGACGAGCGGGCACCTACGAGCAGTACTTC. It translates to CASSSGRAGTYEQYF. The chain has TRBV11-2 and TRBJ2-7; D may be TRBD2 (6 bases). Germline CDR1 reads SGHAT; CDR2 reads FQNNGV. Trimming took 6 bases from V and 2 from J, leaving 17 bases between them. The CDR3 spans 15 residues.